Each of the 30 T cell receptor beta chains below was sequenced from the same sample in a study of T cell repertoires in cytomegalovirus infection. TCRdb ran MiXCR on the reads and lists one entry per CDR3 protein. The data show roughly 640,000 distinct CDR3 sequences, roughly a quarter seen once. The source material was CD8+ T cells from PBMCs. The receptors derive from a human donor in good health (CMV status not recorded). Some clones in this sample may be carry-over from other donors' samples.

The V and J genes are TRBV7-9 and TRBJ2-2, with D unclear. In germline, CDR1 is SEHNR, CDR2 FQNEAQ (reference sequence). The CDR3 contains 15 residues. V lost 5 bases to trimming and J lost 2 bases, with 12 bases between them. For the CDR3, the DNA is TGTGCCAGCAGCGAAATTGACCCAAACACCGGGGAGCTGTTTTTT. Residues: CASSEIDPNTGELFF.

In this sample, this clonotype turned up many times. The rearrangement joins TRBV7-9 to TRBJ2-6, with D maybe TRBD2 (5 bases). The CDR3 totals 16 residues. The V and J ends lost 4 bases and 0 bases respectively, with 10 bases between them. Germline lookup yields CDR1 SEHNR and CDR2 FQNEAQ (reference sequence). As DNA, the CDR3 is TGTGCCAGCAGCTCCGGAGGCCTCTCTGGGGCCAACGTCCTGACTTTC. Amino acids: CASSSGGLSGANVLTF.

This clonotype was detected a few times. The rearrangement uses TRBV7-9 and TRBJ1-2; TRBD1 agrees at 7 bases. Losses at the gene ends were 5 bases for V and 5 bases for J; bases not matched to a gene: 11. This CDR3 is built from 15 residues. The germline CDR1 and CDR2 sequences are SEHNR and FQNEAQ (reference sequence). The CDR3 sequence is CASSPRQGGVYGYTF. The CDR3 region has the DNA TGTGCCAGCAGCCCCCGACAGGGAGGGGTGTATGGCTACACCTTC.

Comments on this clonotype: A read error is possible here, since a much larger clone lies one base away. The CDR3 loop is CTSSPPQTFPEAFF. Here the CDR3 DNA reads TGTACCAGCAGCCCTCCCCAGACATTCCCTGAAGCTTTCTTT. The chain carries TRBV7-2 and TRBJ1-1; D not certain. Germline V gives CDR1 SGHTA, CDR2 FQGNSA. The CDR3 has 14 residues. Trimming shortened V by 5 bases and J by 6 bases, and 16 bases separated the two germline ends.

This clonotype was seen more than once but under ten times. V usage is TRBV12-3 or TRBV12-4 and J usage is TRBJ2-3, with D unclear. V lost 7 bases to trimming and J lost 0 bases, with 11 bases between them. CDR3 size: 14 residues. CDR3 nucleotide sequence: TGTGCCAGCAACCCCCCTACTAGCACAGATACGCAGTATTTT. Its translation is CASNPPTSTDTQYF.

This clonotype was recorded at least ten times. V is TRBV19 and J is TRBJ1-2, with a possible D match to TRBD1 (6 bases). V lost 8 bases and J lost 6, with 19 bases in between. The CDR3 has 14 amino acids. CDR1 LNHDA and CDR2 SQIVND come from the germline V gene (reference sequence). The CDR3 protein is CASGNGDIDDGYTF. The CDR3, as DNA: TGTGCCAGTGGGAATGGGGACATCGATGATGGCTACACCTTC.

Points on this clonotype: With a much larger clone just one base away, this may be a read error. The chain recombines TRBV12-3 or TRBV12-4 with TRBJ2-1, with D perhaps TRBD1 or TRBD2 (5 bases each). This CDR3 is 14 amino acids long. As DNA, the CDR3 is TGTACCAGCACCATGGGGACCGCTGCTAATGAGCAGTTCTTC. Translated: CTSTMGTAANEQFF.

This clonotype was observed at least ten times. The chain uses TRBV11-3 and TRBJ1-1; D ambiguous. The CDR3 contains 14 residues. Germline assignment: CDR1 SGHNT and CDR2 YENEEA. Trimming removed 3 bases from V and 0 bases from J, with 8 bases in between. Here the CDR3 DNA reads TGTGCCAGCAGCTTCCCCAGACTGAACACTGAAGCTTTCTTT. This sequence encodes CASSFPRLNTEAFF.

The chain employs TRBV29-1 and TRBJ1-2; D gene uncertain. This CDR3 has 11 residues. The germline CDR1 and CDR2 sequences are SQVTM and ANQGSEA. Trimming cost V 2 bases and J 7 bases, with 8 bases left between them. The CDR3 DNA follows: TGCAGCGTTGAATCTAGGAGTGGCTACACCTTC. Protein sequence: CSVESRSGYTF.

The rearrangement uses TRBV6-2 or TRBV6-3 and TRBJ2-7; 9 bases line up with TRBD1. J gave up 3 bases and V 3 bases, and 9 bases lay outside the gene matches. The CDR3 length is 16 residues. CDR1 and CDR2 (germline): MNHEY, SVGEGT. CDR3 coding DNA: TGTGCCAGCAGTTATTCGCCGGGACAGGGTTTCTACGAGCAGTACGTC. Amino acid sequence: CASSYSPGQGFYEQYV.

This clonotype was detected ten times or more. The chain has TRBV7-9 and TRBJ1-2, with D uncertain. CDR3 length: 14 amino acids. V lost 6 bases to trimming and J lost 3 bases, with 14 bases between them. Germline-derived CDR1 and CDR2 are SEHNR and FQNEAQ (reference sequence). CDR3 DNA: TGTGCCAGCAGTTCGACGAGGAACCACTATGGCTACACCTTC. Translating it yields CASSSTRNHYGYTF.

This clonotype was observed a handful of times. The V and J genes are TRBV5-1 and TRBJ1-2; perhaps TRBD1 as D (5 bases). Germline values: CDR1 SGHRS, CDR2 YFSETQ. There are 15 residues in the CDR3. V was trimmed by 1 base and J by 2 bases, leaving 12 bases between them. CDR3: CASSLLGHDNYGYTF. The CDR3 region has the DNA TGCGCCAGCAGCTTGCTCGGACATGACAACTATGGCTACACCTTC.

The chain carries TRBV19 and TRBJ1-4, with TRBD1 matching over 12 bases. J was trimmed by 5 bases and V by 6 bases; bases with no gene match: 10. The CDR3 spans 17 residues. Germline lookup yields CDR1 LNHDA and CDR2 SQIVND (reference sequence). CDR3 sequence (DNA): TGTGCCAGTAGCAGTCCGGGACAGGGGGCGAAGAATGAAAAACTGTTTTTT. Its translation is CASSSPGQGAKNEKLFF.

The CDR3 DNA follows: TGTGCCAGCTCTGAGGTGACTAGCGGGGGGGAGCAGTTCTTC. Translated, it gives CASSEVTSGGEQFF. The chain is built from TRBV7-9 and TRBJ2-1; 13 bases match TRBD2. The CDR3 is made up of 14 amino acids. Per germline, CDR1 SEHNR and CDR2 FQNEAQ (reference sequence). V was pared by 8 bases and J by 10 bases, with 8 bases of the junction left unmatched.

This clonotype was seen ten or more times. The chain has TRBV7-9 and TRBJ2-1; a possible D gene is TRBD2 (6 bases). The V end was cut by 4 bases, the J end by 3 bases, with 19 bases between. This CDR3 is 17 amino acids long. CDR1 is SEHNR and CDR2 is FQNEAQ in the germline V gene (reference sequence). The chain's CDR3 is CASSSVSHEAGYNEQFF. CDR3 DNA sequence: TGTGCCAGCAGCTCCGTGTCGCACGAAGCGGGCTACAATGAGCAGTTCTTC.

This sequence joins TRBV20-1 and TRBJ2-2; the D gene could be TRBD1 or TRBD2 (6 bases each). V was pared by 0 bases and J by 0 bases, with 11 bases between. The CDR3 is made up of 16 amino acids. Germline V gene sequence: CDR1 DFQATT, CDR2 SNEGSKA (reference sequence). Here the CDR3 reads CSARDNGGANTGELFF. As DNA, the CDR3 is TGCAGTGCTAGAGATAACGGGGGCGCGAACACCGGGGAGCTGTTTTTT.

The V gene is TRBV4-2, the J gene TRBJ2-2; 9 positions match TRBD2. V shed 0 bases and J 0 bases; nucleotides not matched to a gene: 8. The germline V gene encodes CDR1 LGHNA and CDR2 YNFKEQ. CDR3 size: 19 residues. CDR3 loop: CASSQEGRSGGPNTGELFF. The CDR3 bases are TGTGCCAGCAGCCAAGAAGGACGTAGCGGGGGTCCGAACACCGGGGAGCTGTTTTTT.

This clonotype was detected only a few times. This chain joins TRBV7-9 and TRBJ1-1, with D possibly TRBD1 on 5 matching bases. From germline, CDR1 is SEHNR and CDR2 FQNEAQ (reference sequence). The V end was cut by 1 base, the J end by 5 bases, with 8 bases between. CDR3 length: 13 residues. The CDR3 DNA reads as TGTGCCAGCAGCTTAGATCGACAGACTGAAGCTTTCTTT. Translated, it gives CASSLDRQTEAFF.

This chain joins TRBV6-5 and TRBJ1-2; D remains ambiguous. With 2 bases removed from V and 1 base from J, the gap between germline ends came to 17 bases. The CDR3 is made up of 17 amino acids. The V gene's germline CDR1 is MNHEY and CDR2 SVGAGI. CDR3 sequence reads: CASSYNARLTINYGYTF. The DNA of the CDR3 is TGTGCCAGCAGTTACAACGCCCGACTAACGATTAACTATGGCTACACCTTC.

This clonotype was picked up many times. This CDR3 reads CASSLSHNEQFF. CDR3 nucleotides: TGTGCCAGCAGTTTATCCCACAATGAGCAGTTCTTC. The chain employs TRBV28 and TRBJ2-1; D is ambiguous. CDR3 length equals 12 residues. From germline, CDR1 is MDHEN and CDR2 SYDVKM. Trimming shortened V by 1 base and J by 5 bases, and 3 bases separated the two germline ends.

The sample holds a few counts of this clonotype. The rearrangement uses TRBV27 and TRBJ1-6; TRBD1 might be the D (6 bases). The CDR3 is 14 residues long. Germline CDR1 is MNHEY and CDR2 is SMNVEV (reference sequence). V lost 8 bases to trimming and J lost 7 bases, with 15 bases between them. This CDR3 is CASLGGSRNSPLHF. The CDR3 coding sequence is TGTGCCAGCTTAGGGGGGTCGCGGAATTCACCCCTCCACTTT.

This clonotype appeared a few times. The chain recombines TRBV7-9 with TRBJ1-1; perhaps TRBD1 as D (5 bases). V lost 2 bases and J 7 bases, leaving 14 bases between the germline ends. CDR1 is SEHNR and CDR2 is FQNEAQ in the germline V gene (reference sequence). The CDR3 contains 14 residues. CDR3 loop: CASSLKGRAGEAFF. The DNA for the CDR3 is TGTGCCAGCAGCTTAAAGGGCAGGGCGGGTGAAGCTTTCTTT.

This clonotype was counted a few times. The chain is built from TRBV29-1 and TRBJ2-6; D is ambiguous. Between the trimmed V and J ends, which lost 4 bases and 0 bases, there was a span of 7 bases. Per germline, CDR1 SQVTM and CDR2 ANQGSEA. This CDR3 contains 14 residues. The CDR3 nucleotides read TGCAGCGTTGGCGCAGTCTCTGGGGCCAACGTCCTGACTTTC. As protein: CSVGAVSGANVLTF.

Concerning this clonotype itself: Being one base from a much bigger clone, this may be a read error. This chain connects TRBV7-4 to TRBJ2-2, with D tentatively TRBD2 (6 bases). Looked up from germline, CDR1 is SGHVT and CDR2 is SQSDAQ. The CDR3 extends over 15 amino acids. V was cut by 7 bases and J by 6 bases, with 18 bases left in between. The CDR3 sequence is CASILEEGLAGELFF. The CDR3 DNA is TGTGCCAGCATCCTAGAGGAGGGATTGGCCGGGGAGCTGTTTTTT.

The genes are TRBV7-2 and TRBJ1-6, with D tentatively TRBD1 (6 bases). Per germline, CDR1 SGHTA and CDR2 FQGNSA. Trimming stripped 3 bases from V and 8 bases from J, with 11 bases between. There are 14 residues in the CDR3. CDR3 loop: CASSLRPGDSPLHF. The CDR3 nucleotides read TGTGCCAGCAGCTTGCGACCAGGGGATTCACCCCTCCACTTT. Full variable domain (missing parts from reference TRBV7-2 and TRBJ1-6): GAGVSQSPSNKVTEKGKDVELRCDPISGHTALYWYRQSLGQGLEFLIYFQGNSAPDKSGLPSDRFSAERTGGSVSTLTIQRTQQEDSAVYLCASSLRPGDSPLHFGNGTRLTVT.

This clonotype appeared many times. J is TRBJ1-2 and V is TRBV7-2; D gene ambiguous. This CDR3 is built from 16 residues. V was shortened by 2 bases and J by 4 bases, with 17 bases between the two germline ends. Germline V lookup: CDR1 SGHTA, CDR2 FQGNSA. CDR3 region: CASSLTYSGSRYGYTF. Written as DNA, the CDR3 is TGTGCCAGCAGCTTAACTTACAGCGGGTCCCGCTATGGCTACACCTTC.

As to this clonotype: A much larger clone sits a single nucleotide away, making a read error possible. This rearrangement joins TRBV19 to TRBJ2-5; 7 bases are a match to TRBD1. Germline lookup yields CDR1 LNHDA and CDR2 SQIVND (reference sequence). This CDR3 contains 13 residues. CDR3 in amino acids: CVSSVQGEETQYF. CDR3 sequence (DNA): TGTGTCAGTAGTGTCCAGGGGGAAGAGACCCAGTACTTC.

This clonotype has just a few counts. The chain employs TRBV27 and TRBJ2-2; D might be TRBD1 (6 bases). Trimming stripped 4 bases from V and 7 bases from J, with 13 bases between. CDR3 length: 14 amino acids. From germline, CDR1 is MNHEY and CDR2 SMNVEV (reference sequence). As DNA, the CDR3 is TGTGCCAGCAGTTACGGGACAACAGGCGGGGAGCTGTTTTTT. This sequence encodes CASSYGTTGGELFF.

This clonotype has just a few counts. The chain uses TRBV25-1 and TRBJ1-2, with D possibly TRBD1 on 5 matching bases. The germline gives CDR1 MGHDK, CDR2 SYGVNS. V was cut by 0 bases and J by 1 base, with 15 bases left in between. The CDR3 is 17 residues long. The CDR3 reads CASSEYIGGQGNYGYTF. The CDR3 DNA is TGTGCCAGCAGTGAATATATTGGGGGTCAGGGTAACTATGGCTACACCTTC.

In its sample, this clonotype was seen a few times. CDR3 sequence: CASSSNRVAYNEQFF. The CDR3 nucleotides are TGTGCCAGCAGCTCCAACAGGGTCGCCTACAATGAGCAGTTCTTC. This rearrangement joins TRBV7-9 to TRBJ2-1, with D tentatively TRBD1 (6 bases). Germline CDR1 SEHNR, CDR2 FQNEAQ (reference sequence). This CDR3 spans 15 amino acids. The V gene lost 4 bases and the J gene lost 2 bases, with 12 bases spanning the gap.